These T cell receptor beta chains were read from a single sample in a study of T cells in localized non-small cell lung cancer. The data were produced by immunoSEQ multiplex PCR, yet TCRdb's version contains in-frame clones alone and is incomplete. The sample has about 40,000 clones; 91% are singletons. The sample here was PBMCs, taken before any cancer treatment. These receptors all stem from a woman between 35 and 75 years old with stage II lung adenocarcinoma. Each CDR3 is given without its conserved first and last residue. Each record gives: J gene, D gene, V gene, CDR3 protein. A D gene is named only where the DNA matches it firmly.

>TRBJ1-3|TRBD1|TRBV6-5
ASSDRGPGNTIY
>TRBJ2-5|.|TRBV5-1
ASSSRVDQETQY
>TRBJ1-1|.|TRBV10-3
AISEPDKSTEAF
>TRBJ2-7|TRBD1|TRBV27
ASHDRGRRSYEQY
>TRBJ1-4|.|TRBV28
ASSLGLNDEKLF
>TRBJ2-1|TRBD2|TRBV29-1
SVTNSGVRNEQF
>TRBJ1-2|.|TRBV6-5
ASRQGRASYGYT
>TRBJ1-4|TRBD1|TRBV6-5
ASSLGQGGGNEKLF
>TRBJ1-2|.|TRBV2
ASTDSAGAAFYGYT
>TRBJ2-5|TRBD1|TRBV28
ASSVQTGGSETQY
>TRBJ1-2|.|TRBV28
ASSPRTERNYGYT
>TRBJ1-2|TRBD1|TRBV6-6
ASSHLTGEYYGYT
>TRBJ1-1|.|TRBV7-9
ASSLYTVNTEAF
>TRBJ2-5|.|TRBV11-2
ASSYRGETQY
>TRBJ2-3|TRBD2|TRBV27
ASSLAGTSGADTQY
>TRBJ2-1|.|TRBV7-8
ASSIPQRTVNEQF
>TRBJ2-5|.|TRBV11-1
ASSFGQETQY
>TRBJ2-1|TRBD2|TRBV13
ASSLRTSGINEQF
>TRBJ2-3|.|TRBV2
ATGRAPSTDTQY
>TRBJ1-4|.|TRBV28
ASSRVSANEKLF
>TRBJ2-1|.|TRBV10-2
ASSEREYNEQF
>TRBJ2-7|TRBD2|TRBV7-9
ASSLGSGTKAGDEQY
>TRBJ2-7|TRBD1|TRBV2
ASSRTGGNEQY
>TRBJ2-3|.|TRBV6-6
ASSNLGPTGATQY
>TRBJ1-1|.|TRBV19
AISGQTNTEAF
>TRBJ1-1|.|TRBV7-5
VRSPNRRGDTEAF
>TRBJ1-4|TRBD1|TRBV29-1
SADRVNEKLF
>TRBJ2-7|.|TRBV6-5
ASSYGPPGQPYEQY
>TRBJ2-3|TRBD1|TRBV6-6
ASSYQTGALDTQY
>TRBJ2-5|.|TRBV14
ASNRGWEEETQY
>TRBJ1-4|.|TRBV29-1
SAKWVGTNEKLF
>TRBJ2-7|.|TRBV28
ASSRQAYEQY
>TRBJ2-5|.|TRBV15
ATSRDKGRAETQY
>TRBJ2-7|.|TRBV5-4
ASSLTGREQY
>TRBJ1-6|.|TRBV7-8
ASSLNLGNSPLH
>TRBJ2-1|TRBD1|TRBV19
ASSVDRDNEQF
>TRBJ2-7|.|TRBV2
ASSGLTYEQY
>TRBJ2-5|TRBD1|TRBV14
ASSPGQGVETQY
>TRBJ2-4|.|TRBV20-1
SARLGGVY
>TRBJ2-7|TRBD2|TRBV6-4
ASSIGPRAGGVYEQY
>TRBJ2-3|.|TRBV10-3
AISEGVDTQY
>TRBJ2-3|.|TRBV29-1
SVEIARSDTQY
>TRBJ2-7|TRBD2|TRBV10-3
AISESGLAVREQY
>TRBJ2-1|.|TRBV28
ASSLEDRDNEQF